A selection of T cell receptor beta chains follows, all from one sample in a study of blood T cell repertoires in COVID-19. Sequencing was performed with immunoSEQ multiplex PCR; in TCRdb, only in-frame clones are kept and a portion is missing. The table includes roughly 250,000 clones, 65% to 85% detected once. The sample comprised peripheral blood. The source of these receptors is a woman in her forties with active or convalescent COVID-19. CDR3s leave out the opening cysteine and the closing phenylalanine or tryptophan. Size is omitted from some rows. Given values are once, few, many or a class for expanded clones.

J	length	size	V	CDR3
TRBJ1-4	14	few	TRBV10-2	ASSERQGATNEKLF
TRBJ1-1	11	.	TRBV12-3/TRBV12-4	ASTEGQNTEAF
TRBJ1-1	12	.	TRBV6-1	ASSEGEPNTEAF
TRBJ1-1	13	.	TRBV25-1	ASSNYRGGNTEAF
TRBJ1-5	12	few	TRBV18	ASSSGQGAIPQH
TRBJ2-5	13	.	TRBV5-1	ASSETQGALKTQY
TRBJ2-5	13	.	TRBV10-3	AISDDGRLGETQY
TRBJ2-5	11	.	TRBV30	AWLTSGMGTQY
TRBJ2-3	13	few	TRBV28	ASTLARGAVNTQY
TRBJ1-1	12	.	TRBV11-2	ASSLQGAPSEAF
TRBJ2-2	13	.	TRBV2	ASSKLAGGTGELF
TRBJ2-7	13	.	TRBV5-1	ASSLSWTGGYEQY
TRBJ1-4	12	.	TRBV5-6	ASSLLGANEKLF
TRBJ1-2	12	.	TRBV7-9	ASSTDRGSYGYT
TRBJ1-5	11	.	TRBV19	ASSDRGYQPQH
TRBJ2-1	14	.	TRBV19	ASSIQHGTGLREQF
TRBJ2-3	13	.	TRBV28	ASLSVGGPTDTQY
TRBJ1-6	12	.	TRBV9	ASSVAGDNSPLH
TRBJ2-7	11	.	TRBV30	AWSRVRDYEQY
TRBJ1-2	13	.	TRBV18	ASSPRGGDVYGYT
TRBJ2-7	13	.	TRBV5-1	ASSAKQGAPVEQY
TRBJ2-3	14	.	TRBV24-1	ATSDPGRGITDTQY
TRBJ2-3	14	.	TRBV15	ATSRSGGASTDTQY
TRBJ1-2	11	.	TRBV28	ASSLEQVHGYT
TRBJ2-5	13	.	TRBV7-6	ASSPGLARRETQY
TRBJ1-1	12	.	TRBV18	ASSVGQPNTEAF
TRBJ2-7	13	.	TRBV6-5	ASSLGTGLSYEQY
TRBJ1-3	13	.	TRBV7-9	ASLGKSSSGNTIY
TRBJ2-1	14	.	TRBV10-3	AISTQGADTYNEQF
TRBJ2-1	13	.	TRBV7-2	ASSLMAGGPNEQF
TRBJ1-4	10	.	TRBV19	AGRASNEKLF
TRBJ2-3	15	.	TRBV7-2	ASSLRASGGPLDTQY
TRBJ1-2	11	.	TRBV7-9	ASSMGGIYGYT
TRBJ1-1	13	once	TRBV5-1	ASSDRGASRTEAF
TRBJ2-3	12	.	TRBV15	ATSAAGGTDTQY